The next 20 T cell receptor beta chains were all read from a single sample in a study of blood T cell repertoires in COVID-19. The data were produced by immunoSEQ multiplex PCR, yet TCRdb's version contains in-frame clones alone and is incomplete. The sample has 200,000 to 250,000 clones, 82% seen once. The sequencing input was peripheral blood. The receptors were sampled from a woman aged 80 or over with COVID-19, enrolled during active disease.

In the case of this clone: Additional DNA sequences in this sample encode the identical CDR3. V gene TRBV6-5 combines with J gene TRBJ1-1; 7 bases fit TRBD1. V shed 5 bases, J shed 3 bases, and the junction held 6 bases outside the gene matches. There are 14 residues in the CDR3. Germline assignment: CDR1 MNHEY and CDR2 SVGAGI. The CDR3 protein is CASSPQGGYTEAFF. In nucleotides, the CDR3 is TGTGCCAGCAGTCCCCAGGGGGGATACACTGAAGCTTTCTTT.

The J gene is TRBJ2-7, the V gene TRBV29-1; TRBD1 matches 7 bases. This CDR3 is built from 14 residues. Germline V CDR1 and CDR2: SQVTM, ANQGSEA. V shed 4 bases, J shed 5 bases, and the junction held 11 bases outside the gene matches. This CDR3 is CSVVEDRVPHEQYF. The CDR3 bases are TGCAGCGTTGTGGAAGACAGGGTGCCCCACGAGCAGTACTTC.

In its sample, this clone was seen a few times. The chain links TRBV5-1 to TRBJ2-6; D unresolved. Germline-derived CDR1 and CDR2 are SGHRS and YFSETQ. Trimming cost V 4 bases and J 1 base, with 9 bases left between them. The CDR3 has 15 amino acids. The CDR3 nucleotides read TGCGCCAGCAGCGGAGCGATTTCTGGGGCCAACGTCCTGACTTTC. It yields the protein CASSGAISGANVLTF.

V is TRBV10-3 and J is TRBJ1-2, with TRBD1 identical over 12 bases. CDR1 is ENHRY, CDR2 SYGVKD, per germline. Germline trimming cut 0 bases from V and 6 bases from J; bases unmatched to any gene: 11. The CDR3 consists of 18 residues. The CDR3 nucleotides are TGTGCCATCAGTGAGTCCTTTTTGGTGGGACAGGGGGCGAATGGCTACACCTTC. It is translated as CAISESFLVGQGANGYTF.

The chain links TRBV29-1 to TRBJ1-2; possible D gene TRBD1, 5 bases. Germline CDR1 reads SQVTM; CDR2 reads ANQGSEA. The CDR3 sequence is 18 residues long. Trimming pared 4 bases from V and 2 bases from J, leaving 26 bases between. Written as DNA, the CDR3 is TGCAGCGTTGCCCTCCGACAGAGTACGGTATTTCGAAACTATGGCTACACCTTC. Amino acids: CSVALRQSTVFRNYGYTF.

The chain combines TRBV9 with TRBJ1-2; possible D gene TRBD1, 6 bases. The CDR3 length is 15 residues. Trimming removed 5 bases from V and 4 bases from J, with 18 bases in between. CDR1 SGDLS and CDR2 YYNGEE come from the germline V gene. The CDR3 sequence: CASSNDRKGSYGYTF. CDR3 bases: TGTGCCAGCAGTAATGACAGGAAGGGCTCCTATGGCTACACCTTC.

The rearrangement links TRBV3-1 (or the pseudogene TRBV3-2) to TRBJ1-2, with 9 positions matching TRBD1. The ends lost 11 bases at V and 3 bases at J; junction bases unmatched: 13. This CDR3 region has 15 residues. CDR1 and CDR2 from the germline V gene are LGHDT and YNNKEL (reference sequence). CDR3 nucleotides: TGTGCCGATGGTAATACAGGGGGCGATCACTATGGCTACACCTTC. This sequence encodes CADGNTGGDHYGYTF.

The CDR3 sequence is CASSLDRGNEKLFF. For the CDR3, the DNA is TGTGCCAGCAGCCTTGACAGGGGAAATGAAAAACTGTTTTTT. V and J are TRBV2 and TRBJ1-4, with 8 bases aligning to TRBD1. The germline V gene encodes CDR1 SNHLY and CDR2 FYNNEI. This CDR3 contains 14 residues. The V and J ends lost 6 bases and 5 bases, in that order; junction bases with no gene match: 5.

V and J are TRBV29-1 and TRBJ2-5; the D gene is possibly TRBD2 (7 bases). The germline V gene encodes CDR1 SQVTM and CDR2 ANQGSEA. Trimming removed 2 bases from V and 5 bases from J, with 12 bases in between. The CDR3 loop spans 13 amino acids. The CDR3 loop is CSVERGAGETQYF. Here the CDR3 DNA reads TGCAGCGTTGAACGGGGGGCAGGGGAGACCCAGTACTTC.

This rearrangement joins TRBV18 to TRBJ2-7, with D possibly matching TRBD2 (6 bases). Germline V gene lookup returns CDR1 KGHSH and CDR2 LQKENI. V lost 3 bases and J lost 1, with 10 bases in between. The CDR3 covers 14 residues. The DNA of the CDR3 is TGTGCCAGCTCACCTCCGGGACTTTCCTACGAGCAGTACTTC. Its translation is CASSPPGLSYEQYF.

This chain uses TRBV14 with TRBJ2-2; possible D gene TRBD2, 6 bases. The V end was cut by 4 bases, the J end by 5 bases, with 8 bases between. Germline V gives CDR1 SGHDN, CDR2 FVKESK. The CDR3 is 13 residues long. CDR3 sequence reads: CASSLGGTGELFF. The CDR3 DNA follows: TGTGCCAGCAGCCTTGGGGGGACCGGGGAGCTGTTTTTT.

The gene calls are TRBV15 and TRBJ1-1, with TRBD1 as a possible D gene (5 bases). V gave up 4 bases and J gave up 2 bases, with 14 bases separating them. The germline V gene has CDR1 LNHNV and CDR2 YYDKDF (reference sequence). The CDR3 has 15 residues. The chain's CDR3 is CATSTGPQGNTEAFF. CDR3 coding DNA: TGTGCCACCAGCACCGGACCCCAGGGCAACACTGAAGCTTTCTTT.

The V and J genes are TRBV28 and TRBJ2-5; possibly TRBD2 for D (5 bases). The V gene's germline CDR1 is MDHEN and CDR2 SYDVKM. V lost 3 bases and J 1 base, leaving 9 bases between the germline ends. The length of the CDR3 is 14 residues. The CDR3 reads CASSLRALQETQYF. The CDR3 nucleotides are TGTGCCAGCAGTTTGAGGGCCCTCCAAGAGACCCAGTACTTC.

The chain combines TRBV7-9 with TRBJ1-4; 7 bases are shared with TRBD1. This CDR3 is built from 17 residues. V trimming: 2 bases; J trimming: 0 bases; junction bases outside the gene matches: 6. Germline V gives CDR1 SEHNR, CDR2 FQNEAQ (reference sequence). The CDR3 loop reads CASSLTGEAATNEKLFF. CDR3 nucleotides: TGTGCCAGCAGCTTAACAGGGGAGGCGGCAACTAATGAAAAACTGTTTTTT.

This CDR3 is CASRVQVSGTEAFF. The CDR3 nucleotides read TGTGCCAGCAGGGTACAGGTTAGTGGTACTGAAGCTTTCTTT. The genes are TRBV2 and TRBJ1-1, with D tentatively TRBD1 (5 bases). The CDR3 extends over 14 amino acids. The V gene lost 6 bases and the J gene lost 5 bases, with 16 bases spanning the gap. CDR1 SNHLY and CDR2 FYNNEI come from the germline V gene.

As DNA, the CDR3 is TGCGCCAGCAGTGCTAGCGGGAGAATAGACACCGGGGAGCTGTTTTTT. Translation gives CASSASGRIDTGELFF. V usage is TRBV5-1 and J usage is TRBJ2-2; 10 positions match TRBD2. CDR1 is SGHRS and CDR2 is YFSETQ in the germline V gene. After removal of 5 bases from V and 3 bases from J, the junction contained 7 bases not matched to a gene. The CDR3 runs 16 residues.

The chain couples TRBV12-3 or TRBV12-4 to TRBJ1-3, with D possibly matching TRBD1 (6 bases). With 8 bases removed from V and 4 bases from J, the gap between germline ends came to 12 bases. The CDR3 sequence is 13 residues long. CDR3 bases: TGTGCCAGCCTTACAGGGTCCGGAAACACCATATATTTT. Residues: CASLTGSGNTIYF.

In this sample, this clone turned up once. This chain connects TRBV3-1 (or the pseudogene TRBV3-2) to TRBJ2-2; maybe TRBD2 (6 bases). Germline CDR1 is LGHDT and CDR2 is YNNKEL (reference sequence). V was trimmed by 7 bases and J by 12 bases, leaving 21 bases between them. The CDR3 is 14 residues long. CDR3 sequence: CASTTQAGFTKLFF. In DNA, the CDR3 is TGTGCCAGCACCACCCAAGCGGGTTTTACGAAGCTGTTTTTT.

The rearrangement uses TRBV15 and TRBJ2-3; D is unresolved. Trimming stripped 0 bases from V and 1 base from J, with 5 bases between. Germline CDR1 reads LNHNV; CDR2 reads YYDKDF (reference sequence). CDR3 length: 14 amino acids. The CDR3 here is CATSRDPGTDTQYF. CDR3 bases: TGTGCCACCAGCAGAGACCCAGGCACAGATACGCAGTATTTT.

The CDR3 loop reads CASSPSQEGKLFF. The CDR3 bases are TGTGCCAGCTCACCTTCCCAGGAGGGAAAACTGTTTTTT. This rearrangement joins TRBV18 to TRBJ1-4; unclear D gene. The CDR3 has 13 residues. Trimming stripped 3 bases from V and 10 bases from J, with 12 bases between. The germline CDR1 and CDR2 sequences are KGHSH and LQKENI. Together with reference TRBV18 and TRBJ1-4, the CDR3 gives the full variable domain: NAGVMQNPRHLVRRRGQEARLRCSPMKGHSHVYWYRQLPEEGLKFMVYLQKENIIDESGMPKERFSAEFPKEGPSILRIQQVVRGDSAAYFCASSPSQEGKLFFGSGTQLSVL.